The 8 T cell receptor beta chains given below trace back to one sample, sequenced in a study of blood T cell repertoires in COVID-19. Sequencing was performed with immunoSEQ multiplex PCR; in TCRdb, only in-frame clones are kept and a portion is missing. Among about 210,000 clones, about four fifths were seen once, and the ten largest hold roughly 12%. Sequencing was carried out using peripheral blood. The receptors derive from a woman between 40 and 55 years old with acute or convalescent COVID-19.

The chain is built from TRBV11-2 and TRBJ2-3; 8 bases align to TRBD1. This CDR3 region has 15 residues. Germline V gene data show CDR1 as SGHAT and CDR2 as FQNNGV. The V and J ends lost 5 bases and 4 bases, in that order; junction bases with no gene match: 8. CDR3 nucleotides: TGTGCCAGCAGCACCCCCGGGACAGGACCAGATACGCAGTATTTT. Translated, it gives CASSTPGTGPDTQYF.

The V call is TRBV18, the J call TRBJ1-2; TRBD1 might be the D (6 bases). Germline V gene data show CDR1 as KGHSH and CDR2 as LQKENI. The germline V and J ends were trimmed by 2 bases and 3 bases, with 7 bases remaining between them. This CDR3 is built from 13 residues. The CDR3 loop is CASSPNRDYGYTF. The CDR3 coding sequence is TGTGCCAGCTCACCAAACAGGGACTATGGCTACACCTTC.

Concerning this clone: This specimen includes other DNA sequences encoding the same CDR3. This chain uses TRBV6-2 or TRBV6-3 with TRBJ2-7; TRBD2 aligns across 14 bases. In germline, CDR1 is MNHEY, CDR2 SVGEGT. The junction had 5 bases not matched to a gene; V was cut back by 6 bases and J by 4 bases. This CDR3 is built from 15 residues. The DNA for the CDR3 is TGTGCCAGCAGCCTCGGGACTAGCGGGAGTTACGAGCAGTACTTC. This translates into CASSLGTSGSYEQYF.

J is TRBJ1-5 and V is TRBV30; no definite D call. Germline loops: CDR1 GTSNPN, CDR2 SVGIG (reference sequence). Deletions cut 6 bases from V and 7 bases from J, with 10 bases between. This CDR3 has 11 amino acids. CDR3 nucleotide sequence: TGTGCCTGTCCGGGGAACCAGCCCCAGCATTTT. It is translated as CACPGNQPQHF.

The chain uses TRBV6-5 and TRBJ2-7; the match to TRBD1 covers 8 bases. The trim removed 6 bases at V and 4 bases at J, leaving 8 bases unmatched. CDR3 length: 14 amino acids. Germline lookup yields CDR1 MNHEY and CDR2 SVGAGI. The CDR3 spells CASSLRQGFYEQYF. The CDR3 DNA reads TGTGCCAGCAGCTTGAGACAGGGGTTTTACGAGCAGTACTTC.

The chain joins TRBV21-1 to TRBJ2-1; the table's TRBD2 call for D was not verified on the DNA. TRBV21-1 is shown as a pseudogene. The CDR3 is 15 amino acids. CDR3 coding DNA: TGTGCCAGCAACACCGGGACTGGAATCTACAATGAGCAGTTCTTC. Amino acid sequence: CASNTGTGIYNEQFF.

The V and J genes are TRBV5-6 and TRBJ1-5; D gene uncertain. The CDR3 loop spans 14 amino acids. CDR1 and CDR2 from the germline V gene are SGHDT and YYEEEE. Trimming stripped 4 bases from V and 2 bases from J, with 10 bases between. The CDR3 coding sequence is TGTGCCAGCAGCCCGGCGGTTGGCAATCAGCCCCAGCATTTT. It translates to CASSPAVGNQPQHF.

The J gene is TRBJ2-1, the V gene TRBV13; possibly TRBD2 for D (6 bases). Trimming removed 5 bases at V and 0 bases at J, with 23 bases between. Germline lookup yields CDR1 PRHDT and CDR2 FYEKMQ (reference sequence). CDR3 length: 19 amino acids. CDR3 in DNA: TGTGCCAGCAGCCGCGGGGCTGTAAGAACAGTTTTCTCCTACAATGAGCAGTTCTTC. It translates to CASSRGAVRTVFSYNEQFF.